This TCR beta chain was captured in a study of Ad26.COV2.S vaccination and SARS-CoV-2 variants. Regarding the study as a whole: Total T cell responses, in the TCR breadth and depth analyses, may have been underestimated.

Treatment in this sample: approximately 18 received Ad26.COV2.S at low or high dose, single or two shots; several received placebo; per-sample allocation not given. Sampling happened 63 days after the first vaccine or placebo injection. The trim removed 4 bases at V and 6 bases at J, leaving 5 bases unmatched. There are 13 residues in the CDR3. The V gene's germline CDR1 is SGHNT and CDR2 YYREEE (reference sequence). Worth noting for this clone: What it binds is unknown.

Using immunoSEQ multiplex PCR, the repertoire was profiled, and TCRdb retains in-frame clones only, with some absent. Among 350,000 to 400,000 clones, 80% to 90% were seen once, and the ten largest hold approximately 3.7%. The origin of this receptor is a person between 18 and 65 years old who received the Ad26.COV2.S COVID-19 vaccine or a placebo. Specimen: peripheral blood, collected in a trial of Ad26.COV2.S vaccine versus placebo. The rearrangement joins TRBV5-4 to TRBJ2-7; TRBD1 aligns across 9 bases. This chain's CDR3 is CASSVDRGSEQYF. CDR3 DNA sequence: TGTGCCAGCAGCGTGGACAGGGGATCCGAGCAGTACTTC.